The present T cell receptor (beta chain) was sequenced within a study of T cell repertoires in cytomegalovirus infection (dated by TCRdb to about 2019). Regarding the research as a whole: The peptide stimulations were aimed at well-studied HLA-B-restricted epitopes as well as recently identified HLA-C-restricted CMV epitopes, whose presentation resists viral immunomodulation. Donor HLA type was relevant to the analysis, because carriage of CMV infection together with the matching HLA type was indicated by public TCR beta signatures. What the research found in general, with its limitations: Cumulative frequency of public TCR beta family members discriminated carriers of CMV infection plus the relevant HLA type in this cohort and an independent approximately 370-donor cohort. The ex vivo response was dominated by HLA-C-restricted CMV-specific TCR beta clonotypes, and the single most frequent clonotype in two of eight donors was supplied by these HLA-C-restricted clonotypes.

The sequencer was an Illumina HiSeq 1500. TCRdb reworked the public reads: Q25 trimming with fastp, MiXCR clone assembly, productive beta chains retained. A single entry per CDR3 protein holds the most common genes and DNA from its merged rows. A total of about 890,000 distinct CDR3 sequences appear in this sample, around 32% of them only once. The ten largest clones represent around an eighth of the sample. Trimming removed 6 bases from V and 7 bases from J, leaving 19 bases between the germline ends. Looking up the germline V gene (reference sequence) yields CDR1 SEHNR and CDR2 FQNEAQ. Counted from cysteine to phenylalanine, this CDR3 has 15 amino acids. Only the CDR3 part of the read is kept: 45 bases, read in frame from the first base. This specimen's treatment or condition label, per the study, means: in vitro stimulation with specific CMV peptide epitopes to enrich CMV-specific T cells. This clonotype turned up a few times. Its antigen is still unknown. No much larger clone is present one base from it, and per-base qualities are unavailable.

The starting material was cultured CD8+ T cells from PBMCs, obtained from culture after CMV antigen stimulation. The rearrangement joined TRBV7-9 to TRBJ1-3, with no confidently assigned D gene. The clonotype was recovered from a human donor in good health (CMV status not recorded). Some clones in this sample may be carry-over from other donors' samples. CDR3 reads: CASRSREDPRNTIYF. Here is the DNA: TGTGCCAGCAGATCGAGGGAGGATCCCCGGAACACCATATATTTT.